The rows below give T cell receptor beta chains drawn from one sample of a study of cytomegalovirus exposure and HLA in healthy donors. Generated by immunoSEQ multiplex PCR, the TCRdb table keeps only in-frame clones and is missing some. The table records about 120,000 clones, approximately 92% of them present only once. The sequencing input was PBMCs. The source is a woman between 18 and 29 years old in good health and CMV-seronegative. The CDR3 runs from the conserved cysteine through the conserved F or W. The D gene is left open where the match is weak. Only some rows state a clone size, as once, few, many or a class for expanded clones.

V gene	D gene	clone size	J gene	CDR3 protein	CDR3 DNA
TRBV7-8	-	-	TRBJ1-1	CASSSDRNTEAFF	TGTGCCAGCAGCTCCGACAGAAACACTGAAGCTTTCTTT
TRBV9	-	once	TRBJ2-1	CASSVGESYNEQFF	TGTGCCAGCAGCGTAGGGGAGTCCTACAATGAGCAGTTCTTC
TRBV9	TRBD2	-	TRBJ2-5	CASSAHLGLAGVETQYF	TGTGCCAGCAGCGCGCACCTGGGACTAGCGGGGGTGGAGACCCAGTACTTC
TRBV6-6	TRBD1	once	TRBJ1-6	CASSTTGAPVDSPLHF	TGTGCCAGCAGTACGACAGGGGCCCCAGTTGATTCACCCCTCCACTTT
TRBV5-1	TRBD1	-	TRBJ2-4	CASSLAGGDIQYF	TGCGCCAGCAGCTTGGCAGGGGGAGACATTCAGTACTTC
TRBV2	-	-	TRBJ1-5	CASSETSGRGQPQHF	TGTGCCAGCAGTGAAACTTCAGGGCGCGGTCAGCCCCAGCATTTT
TRBV2	-	-	TRBJ1-4	CASYTGTGDEKLFF	TGTGCCAGCTACACCGGGACGGGGGACGAAAAACTGTTTTTT
TRBV15	-	-	TRBJ1-3	CATSRKDISGNTIYF	TGTGCCACCAGCAGAAAGGACATCTCTGGAAACACCATATATTTT
TRBV4-1	TRBD1	-	TRBJ1-6	CASSQRQGRMDSPLHF	TGCGCCAGCAGCCAACGACAGGGCCGGATGGATTCACCCCTCCACTTT
TRBV11-2	TRBD1	-	TRBJ2-7	CASSARDREIPQYF	TGTGCCAGCAGCGCCCGGGACAGGGAGATCCCGCAGTACTTC
TRBV7-9	-	-	TRBJ2-3	CVRGRRTDTQYF	TGTGTGCGGGGTAGACGCACAGATACGCAGTATTTT
TRBV7-3	-	-	TRBJ2-1	CASSLSQGGNEQFF	TGTGCCAGCAGCTTAAGTCAGGGAGGCAATGAGCAGTTCTTC
TRBV18	-	-	TRBJ1-6	CASSLSHNSPLHF	TGTGCCAGCTCTTTATCCCATAATTCACCCCTCCACTTT
TRBV19	-	-	TRBJ2-7	CASSSGGSSYEQYF	TGTGCCAGTAGTTCTGGGGGGAGCTCCTACGAGCAGTACTTC
TRBV6-5	-	-	TRBJ2-5	CASSSPGQETQYF	TGTGCCAGCAGTTCTCCAGGCCAAGAGACCCAGTACTTC
TRBV2	TRBD1	-	TRBJ1-2	CASSGQGYGYTF	TGTGCCAGCAGTGGACAGGGCTATGGCTACACCTTC
TRBV6-5	-	-	TRBJ2-7	CASTAEGNPRREQYF	TGTGCCAGCACCGCGGAGGGTAATCCGCGAAGAGAGCAGTACTTC
TRBV6-6	-	-	TRBJ2-2	CATPGRGTGELFF	TGTGCCACCCCAGGGCGCGGCACCGGGGAGCTGTTTTTT
TRBV25-1	TRBD2	-	TRBJ2-7	CASRGDAGVYEQYF	TGTGCCAGCAGGGGGGACGCGGGGGTTTACGAGCAGTACTTC
TRBV5-1	TRBD1	-	TRBJ2-7	CASSAGQGYEQYF	TGCGCCAGCAGCGCGGGACAGGGCTACGAGCAGTACTTC
TRBV5-1	-	once	TRBJ2-3	CASSLEGTPSQYF	TGCGCCAGCAGCTTGGAGGGGACTCCCTCGCAGTATTTT
TRBV5-6	-	-	TRBJ2-3	CASSLSSGDTQYF	TGTGCCAGCAGCTTGTCGTCGGGAGATACGCAGTATTTT
TRBV10-2	TRBD2	-	TRBJ2-7	CATKPSGGPIPYF	TGCGCCACCAAACCCAGCGGGGGGCCTATCCCGTACTTC
TRBV13	-	-	TRBJ1-3	CASSFGQPLSGNTIYF	TGTGCCAGCAGCTTCGGACAGCCACTCTCTGGAAACACCATATATTTT
TRBV7-6	TRBD1	-	TRBJ1-2	CASSLATGTGTSRRNYGYTF	TGTGCCAGCAGCTTAGCAACCGGGACAGGGACCTCGCGGAGAAACTATGGCTACACCTTC
TRBV5-1	-	-	TRBJ2-7	CASSLVIREQYF	TGCGCCAGCAGCTTGGTTATTCGCGAGCAGTACTTC
TRBV18	TRBD2	few	TRBJ2-1	CASSPPGGGANEQFF	TGTGCCAGCTCACCACCGGGCGGGGGGGCTAATGAGCAGTTCTTC
TRBV19	-	-	TRBJ1-1	CASSRGGAEAFF	TGTGCCAGTAGTAGGGGAGGAGCTGAAGCTTTCTTT
TRBV19	TRBD2	-	TRBJ2-7	CASSLAGGPYEQYF	TGTGCCAGTAGTTTAGCGGGGGGGCCTTACGAGCAGTACTTC
TRBV4-1	-	-	TRBJ1-2	CASSQDGQHYGYTF	TGCGCCAGCAGCCAAGATGGACAGCACTATGGCTACACCTTC
TRBV4-1	TRBD1	-	TRBJ2-5	CASSQGTGGGETQYF	TGCGCCAGCAGCCAAGGGACAGGGGGCGGAGAGACCCAGTACTTC
TRBV4-1	TRBD2	-	TRBJ2-1	CASSPTSGGYNEQFF	TGCGCCAGCAGCCCGACTAGCGGGGGATACAATGAGCAGTTCTTC
TRBV29-1	TRBD1	-	TRBJ2-1	CSARRDRGYNEQFF	TGCAGCGCCCGTCGGGACAGGGGTTACAATGAGCAGTTCTTC
TRBV9	-	-	TRBJ1-1	CASSPRGTKNTEAFF	TGTGCCAGCAGCCCTCGCGGCACAAAGAACACTGAAGCTTTCTTT
TRBV5-1	TRBD1	-	TRBJ1-4	CASSRTGGTTNEKLFF	TGCGCCAGCAGCCGGACAGGGGGTACAACTAATGAAAAACTGTTTTTT
TRBV7-8	TRBD2	-	TRBJ2-1	CASSSEGGGYYNEQFF	TGTGCCAGCAGCTCCGAGGGCGGGGGATACTACAATGAGCAGTTCTTC
TRBV4-1	TRBD2	-	TRBJ2-5	CASSLLEIAGVEETQYF	TGCGCCAGCAGCCTCCTCGAAATAGCGGGGGTAGAAGAGACCCAGTACTTC
TRBV4-1	-	-	TRBJ1-1	CASSQNQHSNTEAFF	TGCGCCAGCAGCCAAAATCAACATTCAAACACTGAAGCTTTCTTT
TRBV5-6	TRBD2	-	TRBJ2-1	CASSFLAGRRANNEQFF	TGTGCCAGCAGCTTCTTAGCGGGGCGACGAGCGAACAATGAGCAGTTCTTC
TRBV18	TRBD2	-	TRBJ2-3	CASSPPGLAPDTQYF	TGTGCCAGCTCACCACCGGGACTAGCGCCTGATACGCAGTATTTT
TRBV6-1	TRBD1	-	TRBJ2-1	CASSDLGQGAGDEQFF	TGTGCCAGCAGTGATCTCGGCCAGGGGGCCGGGGATGAGCAGTTCTTC
TRBV18	TRBD1	-	TRBJ1-3	CASSPPGQLSGNTIYF	TGTGCCAGCTCACCCCCGGGACAGCTCTCTGGAAACACCATATATTTT
TRBV5-1	TRBD1	-	TRBJ2-2	CASQTGLYSGELFF	TGCGCCAGCCAGACAGGGTTATATTCCGGGGAGCTGTTTTTT
TRBV18	-	-	TRBJ2-7	CASSPDLGGENEQYF	TGTGCCAGCTCACCAGACCTTGGGGGCGAGAACGAGCAGTACTTC
TRBV6-6	TRBD1	once	TRBJ2-3	CASSYRDRTTDTQYF	TGTGCCAGCAGTTACAGGGACAGGACCACAGATACGCAGTATTTT
TRBV27	-	once	TRBJ2-1	CASQHGWGDEQFF	TGTGCCAGCCAACATGGGTGGGGGGATGAGCAGTTCTTC
TRBV7-8	-	-	TRBJ1-3	CASSLETAGNTIYF	TGTGCCAGCAGCTTAGAGACAGCTGGAAACACCATATATTTT
TRBV10-3	TRBD1	-	TRBJ1-5	CAISEPRDRGVGSNQPQHF	TGTGCCATCAGTGAGCCCCGGGACAGGGGAGTGGGTAGCAATCAGCCCCAGCATTTT
TRBV6-1	-	-	TRBJ1-4	CATRGVGYEKLFF	TGTGCCACCCGGGGTGTAGGGTATGAAAAACTGTTTTTT
TRBV11-2	-	-	TRBJ1-4	CASGRTGTRGEKLFF	TGTGCCAGCGGAAGAACCGGGACGCGGGGGGAAAAACTGTTTTTT
TRBV11-2	TRBD2	-	TRBJ2-3	CASSPGRGSGGETDTQYF	TGTGCCAGCAGCCCAGGACGGGGTAGCGGGGGGGAGACAGATACGCAGTATTTT
TRBV6-1	-	-	TRBJ1-3	CASSELQVDTIYF	TGTGCCAGCAGTGAATTACAGGTAGACACCATATATTTT